The rows below give T cell receptor beta chains drawn from one sample of a study of radiotherapy plus CTLA-4 blockade in lung cancer. Produced via immunoSEQ multiplex PCR; TCRdb's table is partial and in-frame only. This table has under 95,000 clones, under 90% appearing once. The specimen was peripheral blood, collected from a patient treated with radiotherapy plus ipilimumab. Receptors originate from a human donor with non-small cell lung cancer who had stable disease on radiotherapy plus ipilimumab. CDR3s include the opening cysteine and the closing phenylalanine or tryptophan. Each record gives: V gene, D gene, J gene, CDR3 protein, CDR3 DNA. The D gene is left open where the match is weak.

V: TRBV7-2; D: -; J: TRBJ2-1; CDR3: CASSSRQGGSEQFF; DNA: TGTGCCAGCAGTTCCAGACAGGGAGGGTCTGAGCAGTTCTTC
V: TRBV5-6; D: -; J: TRBJ1-1; CDR3: CASSSDTDTEAFF; DNA: TGTGCCAGCTCCTCGGACACGGACACTGAAGCTTTCTTT
V: TRBV11-1; D: -; J: TRBJ2-5; CDR3: CASSGMEETQYF; DNA: TGTGCCAGCAGCGGGATGGAAGAGACCCAGTACTTC
V: TRBV4-1; D: -; J: TRBJ2-2; CDR3: CASSQEGVPNTGELFF; DNA: TGCGCCAGCAGCCAAGAAGGCGTTCCCAACACCGGGGAGCTGTTTTTT
V: TRBV27; D: TRBD2; J: TRBJ2-7; CDR3: CASSSTKTSGTSYEQYF; DNA: TGTGCCAGCAGTTCGACTAAGACTAGCGGGACATCCTACGAGCAGTACTTC
V: TRBV30; D: -; J: TRBJ1-5; CDR3: CAWRGAGGAGFNQPQHF; DNA: TGTGCCTGGCGGGGGGCTGGGGGTGCAGGTTTCAATCAGCCCCAGCATTTT
V: TRBV5-1; D: -; J: TRBJ1-1; CDR3: CASSLATASGSAEAFF; DNA: TGCGCCAGCAGCTTGGCCACAGCGTCGGGTAGTGCTGAAGCTTTCTTT
V: TRBV6-1; D: -; J: TRBJ1-5; CDR3: CASSDPPQGMSNQPQHF; DNA: TGTGCCAGCAGTGATCCTCCCCAGGGAATGAGCAATCAGCCCCAGCATTTT
V: TRBV19; D: -; J: TRBJ1-5; CDR3: CASSSSGQPQHF; DNA: TGTGCCAGTAGTTCGTCAGGGCAGCCCCAGCATTTT
V: TRBV5-1; D: -; J: TRBJ2-3; CDR3: CASSPDLAADTQYF; DNA: TGCGCCAGCAGCCCGGACCTGGCGGCAGATACGCAGTATTTT
V: TRBV21-1; D: -; J: TRBJ2-1; CDR3: CASSNRGASDEQFF; DNA: TGTGCCAGCAGCAATCGGGGGGCATCCGATGAGCAGTTCTTC
V: TRBV29-1; D: -; J: TRBJ1-4; CDR3: CSVGRGGVGEKLFF; DNA: TGCAGCGTGGGAAGAGGGGGAGTGGGGGAAAAACTGTTTTTT
V: TRBV7-3; D: TRBD2; J: TRBJ2-1; CDR3: CASSFRTAGTNEQFF; DNA: TGTGCCAGCAGTTTCCGTACAGCGGGAACAAATGAGCAGTTCTTC
V: TRBV5-1; D: TRBD1; J: TRBJ2-7; CDR3: CASSWDRAEGDEQYF; DNA: TGCGCCAGCAGCTGGGACAGGGCGGAGGGAGACGAGCAGTACTTC
V: TRBV10-2; D: -; J: TRBJ1-5; CDR3: CASSESTRDQPQHF; DNA: TGCGCCAGCAGTGAGTCGACTCGGGATCAGCCCCAGCATTTT
V: TRBV6-5; D: TRBD2; J: TRBJ2-1; CDR3: CASSAGLAPREQFF; DNA: TGTGCCAGCAGCGCGGGACTAGCGCCGAGGGAGCAGTTCTTC